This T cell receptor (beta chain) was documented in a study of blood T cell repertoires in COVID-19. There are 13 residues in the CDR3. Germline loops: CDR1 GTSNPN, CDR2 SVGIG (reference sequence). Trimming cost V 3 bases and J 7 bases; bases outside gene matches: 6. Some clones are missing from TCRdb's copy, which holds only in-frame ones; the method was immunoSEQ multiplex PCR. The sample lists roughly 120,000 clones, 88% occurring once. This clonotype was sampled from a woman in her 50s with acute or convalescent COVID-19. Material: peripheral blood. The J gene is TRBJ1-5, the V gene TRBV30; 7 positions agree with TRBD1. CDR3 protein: CAWSLLRGQPQHF. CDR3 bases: TGTGCCTGGAGCCTACTCAGGGGGCAGCCCCAGCATTTT.